The present TCR beta chain was sequenced within a study of T cells in Graves' hyperthyroidism and ophthalmopathy. Patients showing uncontrolled infection, other autoimmune disease, pregnancy or lactation were ineligible. Fresh 10 ml peripheral blood yielded PBMCs. To note about this clonotype: The target antigen is unknown.

Study-level findings and limits: In the blood, most expanded thyroid clonotypes above 0.001 appeared as well.

The length of the CDR3 is 14 residues. Trimming removed 3 bases at V and 4 bases at J, with 16 bases between. Germline CDR1 and CDR2: DFQATT and SNEGSKA (reference sequence). There were TCR beta CDR3 regions amplified from RNA transcripts. Using the HTBI primer set, a first-round RT-PCR was run on the TCR CDR3. TCRdb analysed the multiplex PCR reads with MiXCR anew, one entry per CDR3 protein. The data hold about 640,000 distinct CDR3 sequences, with around 20% observed a single time. V is TRBV20-1 and J is TRBJ2-7; D gene uncertain. The TCR was taken from a man between 25 and 39 years old with Graves' ophthalmopathy. Source material: blood. The chain's CDR3 is CSASVPAAPYEQYF. In DNA, the CDR3 is TGCAGTGCTAGTGTTCCCGCAGCCCCTTACGAGCAGTACTTC.